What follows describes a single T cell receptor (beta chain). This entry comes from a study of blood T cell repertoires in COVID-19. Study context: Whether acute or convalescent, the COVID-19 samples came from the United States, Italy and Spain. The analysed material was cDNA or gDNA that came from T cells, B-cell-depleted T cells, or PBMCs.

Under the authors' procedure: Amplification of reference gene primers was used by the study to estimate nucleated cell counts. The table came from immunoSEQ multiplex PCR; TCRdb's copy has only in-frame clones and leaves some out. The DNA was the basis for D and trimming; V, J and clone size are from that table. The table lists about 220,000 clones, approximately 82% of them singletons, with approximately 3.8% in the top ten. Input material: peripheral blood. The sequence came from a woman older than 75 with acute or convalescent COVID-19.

In DNA form, the CDR3 reads TGTGCCAGCAGTCGCGGGACAGGGGGTCACCAGCCCCAGCATTTT. Translation gives CASSRGTGGHQPQHF. This chain joins TRBV6-2 or TRBV6-3 and TRBJ1-5; 11 nucleotides agree with TRBD1. This CDR3 is built from 15 residues. V lost 5 bases and J lost 7; bases outside the gene matches: 7. The germline V gene has CDR1 MNHEY and CDR2 SVGEGT.